The 8 T cell receptor beta chains given below trace back to one sample, sequenced in a study of cytomegalovirus exposure and HLA in healthy donors. This PCR relied on a set of 60 Vbeta primers and 13 Jbeta primers. Sequencing used immunoSEQ multiplex PCR; TCRdb keeps in-frame clones, though not all of them. Of around 270,000 clones listed, 80% are singletons. The sequenced material came from PBMCs. The receptor source for this set is a girl aged 2-10 years in good health and CMV-seronegative.

The chain has TRBV7-9 and TRBJ2-7, with D unclear. The V and J ends lost 7 bases and 4 bases respectively, with 11 bases between them. Germline V lookup: CDR1 SEHNR, CDR2 FQNEAQ (reference sequence). The CDR3 runs to 12 residues. The CDR3 sequence: CASTLSNYEQYF. CDR3 DNA sequence: TGTGCCAGCACCCTGAGCAATTACGAGCAGTACTTC.

The V and J genes are TRBV27 and TRBJ1-1; 7 bases fit TRBD1. The CDR3 totals 15 residues. The germline V gene encodes CDR1 MNHEY and CDR2 SMNVEV (reference sequence). The junction had 15 bases not matched to a gene; V was cut back by 8 bases and J by 6 bases. CDR3 DNA sequence: TGTGCCAGCCCAGTCGTCCCGGCGCAGGGGGCTGAAGCTTTCTTT. Its protein product is CASPVVPAQGAEAFF.

The chain is built from TRBV29-1 and TRBJ1-1; D perhaps matches TRBD1 (5 bases). The germline gives CDR1 SQVTM, CDR2 ANQGSEA. The CDR3 has 12 residues. V lost 7 bases and J lost 1, with 10 bases in between. The CDR3 region is CSAAGGNTEAFF. Written as DNA, the CDR3 is TGCAGCGCCGCGGGGGGGAACACTGAAGCTTTCTTT.

The V call is TRBV6-1, the J call TRBJ2-7; 12 bases agree with TRBD1. This CDR3 contains 14 residues. Per germline, CDR1 MNHNS and CDR2 SASEGT. V lost 6 bases, J lost 4 bases, and 4 bases stayed unmatched. The CDR3, as DNA: TGTGCCAGCAGGGGGACAGGGGGCGAATACGAGCAGTACTTC. It yields the protein CASRGTGGEYEQYF.

The chain joins TRBV10-1 to TRBJ2-1; D perhaps matches TRBD2 (6 bases). From germline, CDR1 is WNHNN and CDR2 SYGVQD (reference sequence). V lost 5 bases, J lost 6 bases, and 8 bases lay in between. There are 12 residues in the CDR3. In DNA form, the CDR3 reads TGCGCCAGCAGTAGGACTACCAATGAGCAGTTCTTC. Protein product: CASSRTTNEQFF.

The V and J genes are TRBV19 and TRBJ2-2, with D possibly TRBD2 on 5 matching bases. CDR1 is LNHDA, CDR2 SQIVND, per germline (reference sequence). V lost 7 bases and J lost 6, with 15 bases in between. The CDR3 consists of 14 residues. The CDR3 DNA is TGTGCCAGTACCGGGGAGTCAGGCCCCGGGGAGCTGTTTTTT. This codes for CASTGESGPGELFF. Full variable domain (outside the CDR3, taken from reference TRBV19 and TRBJ2-2): DGGITQSPKYLFRKEGQNVTLSCEQNLNHDAMYWYRQDPGQGLRLIYYSQIVNDFQKGDIAEGYSVSREKKESFPLTVTSAQKNPTAFYLCASTGESGPGELFFGEGSRLTVL.

The genes are TRBV9 and TRBJ1-1; 7 bases agree with TRBD1. The CDR3 has 15 residues. J was trimmed by 0 bases and V by 4 bases; bases with no gene match: 6. Germline V gene data show CDR1 as SGDLS and CDR2 as YYNGEE. DNA of the CDR3: TGTGCCAGCAGCAGGGGGGACAGATTGAACACTGAAGCTTTCTTT. Translated: CASSRGDRLNTEAFF.

Here the CDR3 reads CASSQGTTGEAFF. CDR3 nucleotide sequence: TGCGCCAGCAGCCAAGGAACTACGGGTGAAGCTTTCTTT. The chain joins TRBV4-1 to TRBJ1-1, with D unresolved. Germline CDR1 is MGHRA and CDR2 is YSYEKL. There are 13 residues in the CDR3. The ends were cut back, 1 base at V and 7 bases at J, with 10 bases in the middle.